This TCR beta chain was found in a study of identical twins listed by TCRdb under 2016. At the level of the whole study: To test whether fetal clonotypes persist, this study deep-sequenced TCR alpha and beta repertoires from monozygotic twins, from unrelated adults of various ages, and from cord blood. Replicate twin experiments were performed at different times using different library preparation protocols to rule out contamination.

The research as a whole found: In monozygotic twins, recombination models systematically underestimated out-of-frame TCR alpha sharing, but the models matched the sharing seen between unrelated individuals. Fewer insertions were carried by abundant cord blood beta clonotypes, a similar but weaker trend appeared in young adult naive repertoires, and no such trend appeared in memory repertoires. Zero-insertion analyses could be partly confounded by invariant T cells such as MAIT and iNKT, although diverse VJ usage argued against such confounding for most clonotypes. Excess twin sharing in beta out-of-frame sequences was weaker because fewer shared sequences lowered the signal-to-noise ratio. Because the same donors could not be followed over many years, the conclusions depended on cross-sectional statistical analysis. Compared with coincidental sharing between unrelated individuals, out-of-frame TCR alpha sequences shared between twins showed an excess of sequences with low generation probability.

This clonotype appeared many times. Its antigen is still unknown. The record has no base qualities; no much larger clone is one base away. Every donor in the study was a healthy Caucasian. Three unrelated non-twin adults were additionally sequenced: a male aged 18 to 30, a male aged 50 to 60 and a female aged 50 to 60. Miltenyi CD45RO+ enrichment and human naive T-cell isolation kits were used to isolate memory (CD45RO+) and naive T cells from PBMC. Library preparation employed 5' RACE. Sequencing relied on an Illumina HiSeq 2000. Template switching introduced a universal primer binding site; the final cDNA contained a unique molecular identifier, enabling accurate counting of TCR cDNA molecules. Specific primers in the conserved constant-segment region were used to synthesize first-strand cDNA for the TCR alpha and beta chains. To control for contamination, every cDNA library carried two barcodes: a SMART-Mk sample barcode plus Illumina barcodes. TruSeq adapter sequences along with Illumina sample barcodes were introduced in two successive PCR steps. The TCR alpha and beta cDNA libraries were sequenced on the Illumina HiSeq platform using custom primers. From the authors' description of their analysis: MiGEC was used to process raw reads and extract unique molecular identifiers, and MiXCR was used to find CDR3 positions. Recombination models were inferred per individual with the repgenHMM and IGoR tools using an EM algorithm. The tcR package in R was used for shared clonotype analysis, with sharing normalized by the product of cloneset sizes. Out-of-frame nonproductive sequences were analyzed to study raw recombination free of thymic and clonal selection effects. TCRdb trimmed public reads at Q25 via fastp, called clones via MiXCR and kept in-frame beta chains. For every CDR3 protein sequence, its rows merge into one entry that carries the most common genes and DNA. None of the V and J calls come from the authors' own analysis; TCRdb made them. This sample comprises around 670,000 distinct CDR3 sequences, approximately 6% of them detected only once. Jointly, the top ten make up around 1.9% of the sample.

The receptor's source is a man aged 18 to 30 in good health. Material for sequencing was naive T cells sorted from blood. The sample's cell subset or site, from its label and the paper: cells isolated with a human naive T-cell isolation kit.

DNA sequence: TGCAGTGCTAGATTAGCGGGAATCACAGATACGCAGTATTTT. Protein translation: CSARLAGITDTQYF. The chain employs TRBV20-1 and TRBJ2-3, and 8 junction bases match TRBD2. V is pruned by 2 bases and J by 2 bases, leaving 3 bases of the junction without a gene match. The CDR3 contains 14 residues, cysteine and phenylalanine counted. Only CDR3 DNA remains: 42 bases, in frame from the first base. CDR1 and CDR2, looked up from the germline V gene (reference sequence), are DFQATT and SNEGSKA.